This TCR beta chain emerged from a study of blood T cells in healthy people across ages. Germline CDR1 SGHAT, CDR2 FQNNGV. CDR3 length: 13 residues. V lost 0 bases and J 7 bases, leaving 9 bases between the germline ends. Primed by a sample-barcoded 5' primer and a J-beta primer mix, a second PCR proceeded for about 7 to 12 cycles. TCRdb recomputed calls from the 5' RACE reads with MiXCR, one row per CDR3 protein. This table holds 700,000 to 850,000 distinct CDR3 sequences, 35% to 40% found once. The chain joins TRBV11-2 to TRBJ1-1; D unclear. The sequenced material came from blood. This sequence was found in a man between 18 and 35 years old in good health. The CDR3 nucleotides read TGTGCCAGCAGCTTAGATCTAATGGGTGAAGCTTTCTTT. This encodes CASSLDLMGEAFF.